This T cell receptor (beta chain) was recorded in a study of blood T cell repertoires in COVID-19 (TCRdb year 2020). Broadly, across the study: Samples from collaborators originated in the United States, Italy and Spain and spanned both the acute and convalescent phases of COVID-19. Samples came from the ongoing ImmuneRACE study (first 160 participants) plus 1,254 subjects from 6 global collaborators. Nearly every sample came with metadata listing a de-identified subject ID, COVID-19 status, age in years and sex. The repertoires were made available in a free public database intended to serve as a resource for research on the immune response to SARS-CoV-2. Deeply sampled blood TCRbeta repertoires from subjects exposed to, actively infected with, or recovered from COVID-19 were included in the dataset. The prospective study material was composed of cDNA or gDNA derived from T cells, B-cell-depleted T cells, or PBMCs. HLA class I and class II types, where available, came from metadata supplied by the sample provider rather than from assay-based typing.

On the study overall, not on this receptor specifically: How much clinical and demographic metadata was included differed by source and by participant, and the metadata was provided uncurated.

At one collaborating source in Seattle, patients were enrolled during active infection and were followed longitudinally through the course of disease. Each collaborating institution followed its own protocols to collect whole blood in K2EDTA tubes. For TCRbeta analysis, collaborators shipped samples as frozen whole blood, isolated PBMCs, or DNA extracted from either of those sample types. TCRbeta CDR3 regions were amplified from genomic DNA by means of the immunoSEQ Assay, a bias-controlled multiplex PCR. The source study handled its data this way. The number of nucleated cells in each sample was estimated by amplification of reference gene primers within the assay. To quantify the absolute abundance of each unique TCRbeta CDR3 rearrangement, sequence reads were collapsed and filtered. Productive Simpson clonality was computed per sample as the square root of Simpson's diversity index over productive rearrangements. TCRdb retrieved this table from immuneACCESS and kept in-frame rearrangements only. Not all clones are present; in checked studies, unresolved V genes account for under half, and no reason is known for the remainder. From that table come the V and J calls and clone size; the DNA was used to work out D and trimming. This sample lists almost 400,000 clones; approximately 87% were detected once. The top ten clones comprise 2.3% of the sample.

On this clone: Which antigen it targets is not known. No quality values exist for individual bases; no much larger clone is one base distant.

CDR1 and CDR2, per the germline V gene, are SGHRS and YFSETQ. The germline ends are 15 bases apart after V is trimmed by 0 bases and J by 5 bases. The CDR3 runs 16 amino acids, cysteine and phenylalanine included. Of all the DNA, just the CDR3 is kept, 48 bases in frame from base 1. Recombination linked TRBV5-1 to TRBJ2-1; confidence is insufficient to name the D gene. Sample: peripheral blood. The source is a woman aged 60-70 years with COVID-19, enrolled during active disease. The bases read TGCGCCAGCAGCTTGGGTTTGGCCAGCGTAGACAATGAGCAGTTCTTC. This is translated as CASSLGLASVDNEQFF.